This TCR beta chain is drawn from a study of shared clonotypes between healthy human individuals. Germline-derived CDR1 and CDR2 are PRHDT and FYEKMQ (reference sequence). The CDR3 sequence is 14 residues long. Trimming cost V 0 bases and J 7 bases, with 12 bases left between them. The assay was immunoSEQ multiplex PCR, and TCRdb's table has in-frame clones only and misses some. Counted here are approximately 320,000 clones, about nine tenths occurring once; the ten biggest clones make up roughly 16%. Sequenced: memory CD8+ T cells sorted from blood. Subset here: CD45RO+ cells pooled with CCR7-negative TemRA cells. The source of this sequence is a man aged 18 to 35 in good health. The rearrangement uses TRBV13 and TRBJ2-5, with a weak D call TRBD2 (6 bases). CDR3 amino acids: CASSLGLQAGTQYF. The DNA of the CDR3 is TGTGCCAGCAGCTTAGGCCTCCAAGCGGGGACCCAGTACTTC.